This is a list of T cell receptor beta chains from one sample in a study of cytomegalovirus exposure and HLA in healthy donors. Libraries were prepared by immunoSEQ multiplex PCR; TCRdb keeps only in-frame clonotypes and omits some of them. Of 120,000 to 150,000 clones in the sample, around nine tenths were seen once. The sequenced material came from PBMCs. The receptor source for this set is a man younger than 35 in good health and CMV-seropositive. The CDR3 runs from the conserved cysteine through the conserved F or W.

V	J	CDR3
TRBV5-1	TRBJ2-7	CASSWDSYEQYF
TRBV11-2	TRBJ2-3	CASSLVVGQRTDTQYF
TRBV25-1	TRBJ2-2	CASSESSEAGELFF
TRBV4-2	TRBJ2-7	CASRQIPFDPSYEQYF
TRBV27	TRBJ2-4	CATMEGLAGGLGIQYF
TRBV6-1	TRBJ1-4	CASSEGQDAEKLFF
TRBV5-1	TRBJ2-3	CASTGLAGGVGSDTQYF
TRBV6-1	TRBJ2-3	CASSGAGLGTDTQYF
TRBV6-5	TRBJ1-2	CATTRGYGYTF
TRBV7-7	TRBJ2-7	CASSLGTGPSYEQYF
TRBV5-8	TRBJ2-5	CASSIGRLAGGFQETQYF
TRBV7-9	TRBJ2-7	CASSLVPSWGFSYEQYF
TRBV2	TRBJ1-3	CASSGQGLSGNTIYF
TRBV29-1	TRBJ2-3	CSVEDSPGDTQYF
TRBV11-3	TRBJ1-4	CASSVRGGEKLFF
TRBV7-3	TRBJ2-1	CASSLTRTSGRANEQFF
TRBV10-2	TRBJ2-1	CASSENPGVNEQFF
TRBV27	TRBJ2-3	CASSSRQAARTDTQYF
TRBV7-8	TRBJ1-2	CASSLQLTGAPSGYTF
TRBV15	TRBJ2-5	CATSNGEYETQYF
TRBV14	TRBJ2-5	CASSRNWASGRHQETQYF
TRBV9	TRBJ2-5	CASSPRVTPTWDQYF
TRBV7-7	TRBJ1-1	CASSFSVNTEAFF
TRBV20-1	TRBJ2-7	CSASGSDEQYF
TRBV11-2	TRBJ2-1	CASSPKGAYDEQFF
TRBV5-4	TRBJ2-3	CASSAAGPSTDTQYF
TRBV18	TRBJ2-7	CASSPDRGLYEQYF
TRBV29-1	TRBJ2-7	CSVLPGTSGDEQYF
TRBV5-4	TRBJ2-1	CASSFSGSLPNEQFF
TRBV9	TRBJ1-3	CASRGQESSGNTIYF
TRBV7-9	TRBJ2-2	CASSLVGGRTGELFF
TRBV7-8	TRBJ2-1	CASTWETSLGGEQFF
TRBV11-2	TRBJ1-3	CASSLVGHRNTIYF
TRBV7-2	TRBJ1-1	CASSLSSGLFGTEAFF
TRBV5-6	TRBJ2-3	CASSSRQGQQYF
TRBV13	TRBJ2-1	CASSFGTSFYNEQFF
TRBV19	TRBJ1-2	CASRVTGAGYGYTF
TRBV9	TRBJ1-2	CASSVAQAANYGYTF
TRBV7-9	TRBJ1-2	CATSHRGGQYYYGYTF
TRBV19	TRBJ1-2	CASSLGGQGPGYGYTF
TRBV6-6	TRBJ2-7	CASSYSREGYEQYF
TRBV7-9	TRBJ1-1	CASGTEQNTEAFF
TRBV27	TRBJ1-2	CASSPRLTGGDSYGYTF
TRBV4-1	TRBJ2-1	CASSQDTSGQSRYEQFF
TRBV27	TRBJ1-1	CASSLSGGTEAFF
TRBV12-5	TRBJ2-1	CASGNYGNEQFF
TRBV18	TRBJ1-1	CASSPTGDRTEAFF
TRBV9	TRBJ1-2	CASSVGGQANYGYTF
TRBV10-2	TRBJ2-5	CASSEIMWDSQETQYF
TRBV25-1	TRBJ1-6	CASSGDNHSSPLHF